This T cell receptor (beta chain) was recovered during a study of blood T cell repertoires in COVID-19. As processed by the authors: From reference gene primer amplification, estimates of nucleated cell counts were derived. The data were produced by immunoSEQ multiplex PCR, yet TCRdb's version contains in-frame clones alone and is incomplete. Clone size and the V and J calls come from that table; the DNA yielded D and trimming. The table shows about 270,000 clones, with 80% to 90% occurring only once. Germline V gene sequence: CDR1 LGHDT, CDR2 YNNKEL (reference sequence). The CDR3 is 15 residues long. V was trimmed by 0 bases and J by 0 bases, leaving 8 bases between them.

Specimen: peripheral blood. The V and J genes are TRBV3-1 (or the pseudogene TRBV3-2) and TRBJ1-1, with a weak D call TRBD1 (5 bases). The origin of this receptor is a woman between 65 and 79 years old with acute or convalescent COVID-19. The CDR3 reads CASSQDPGLNTEAFF. The CDR3 DNA is TGTGCCAGCAGCCAAGACCCAGGGTTGAACACTGAAGCTTTCTTT.